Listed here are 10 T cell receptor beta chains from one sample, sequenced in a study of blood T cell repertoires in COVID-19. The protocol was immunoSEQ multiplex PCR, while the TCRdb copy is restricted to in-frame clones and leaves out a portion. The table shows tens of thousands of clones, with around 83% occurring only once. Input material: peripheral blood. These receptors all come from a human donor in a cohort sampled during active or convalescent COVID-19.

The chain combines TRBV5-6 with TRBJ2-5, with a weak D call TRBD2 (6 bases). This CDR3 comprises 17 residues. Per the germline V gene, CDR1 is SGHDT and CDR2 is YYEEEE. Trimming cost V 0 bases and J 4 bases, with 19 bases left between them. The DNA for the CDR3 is TGTGCCAGCAGCTTGGATACTTTTAGGGCCGGGAGAGAGACCCAGTACTTC. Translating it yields CASSLDTFRAGRETQYF.

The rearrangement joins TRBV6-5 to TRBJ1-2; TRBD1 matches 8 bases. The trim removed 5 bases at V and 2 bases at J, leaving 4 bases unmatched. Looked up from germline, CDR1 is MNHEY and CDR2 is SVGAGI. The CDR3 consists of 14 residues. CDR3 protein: CASSKGQVNYGYTF. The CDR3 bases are TGTGCCAGCAGTAAGGGACAGGTGAACTATGGCTACACCTTC.

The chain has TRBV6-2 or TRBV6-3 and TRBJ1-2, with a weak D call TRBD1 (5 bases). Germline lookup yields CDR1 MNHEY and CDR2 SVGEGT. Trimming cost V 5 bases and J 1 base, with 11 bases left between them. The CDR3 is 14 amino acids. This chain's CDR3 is CASSIQGLNYGYTF. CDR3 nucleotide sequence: TGTGCCAGCAGTATCCAGGGCCTTAACTATGGCTACACCTTC.

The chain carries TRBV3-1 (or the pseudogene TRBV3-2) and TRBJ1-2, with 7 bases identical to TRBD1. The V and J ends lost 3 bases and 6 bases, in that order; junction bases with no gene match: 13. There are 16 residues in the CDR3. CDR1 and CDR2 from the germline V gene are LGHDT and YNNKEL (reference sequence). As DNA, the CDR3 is TGTGCCAGCAGCCAGGCTGACAGGGAAAGACTGGATGGCTACACCTTC. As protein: CASSQADRERLDGYTF.

CDR3 DNA sequence: TGTGCCAGCAGCTTACGAAGGGACAGGGGGCTTACTGAAGCTTTCTTT. Translating gives CASSLRRDRGLTEAFF. The chain carries TRBV7-8 and TRBJ1-1; TRBD1 matches at 12 bases. Per the germline V gene, CDR1 is SGHVS and CDR2 is FQNEAQ. The CDR3 sequence is 16 residues long. V gave up 2 bases and J gave up 5 bases; unmatched junction bases: 6.

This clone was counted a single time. Here the CDR3 reads CASSLDWIKGVASTDTQYF. Written as DNA, the CDR3 is TGTGCCAGCAGCTTAGATTGGATTAAGGGGGTGGCTAGCACAGATACGCAGTATTTT. The chain has TRBV11-2 and TRBJ2-3; D may be TRBD1 (6 bases). The germline V and J ends were trimmed by 0 bases and 0 bases, with 19 bases remaining between them. Germline lookup yields CDR1 SGHAT and CDR2 FQNNGV. The CDR3 consists of 19 residues.

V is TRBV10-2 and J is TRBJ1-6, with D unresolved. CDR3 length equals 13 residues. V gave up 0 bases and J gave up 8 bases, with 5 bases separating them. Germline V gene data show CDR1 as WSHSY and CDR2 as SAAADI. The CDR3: CASSESPDSPLHF. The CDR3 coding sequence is TGCGCCAGCAGTGAGTCGCCGGATTCACCCCTCCACTTT.

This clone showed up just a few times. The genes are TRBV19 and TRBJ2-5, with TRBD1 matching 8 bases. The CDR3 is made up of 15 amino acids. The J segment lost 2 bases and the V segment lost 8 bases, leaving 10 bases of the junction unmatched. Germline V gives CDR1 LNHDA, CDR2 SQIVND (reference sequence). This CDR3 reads CASGETGGAQETQYF. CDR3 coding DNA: TGTGCCAGTGGGGAAACAGGGGGTGCACAAGAGACCCAGTACTTC.

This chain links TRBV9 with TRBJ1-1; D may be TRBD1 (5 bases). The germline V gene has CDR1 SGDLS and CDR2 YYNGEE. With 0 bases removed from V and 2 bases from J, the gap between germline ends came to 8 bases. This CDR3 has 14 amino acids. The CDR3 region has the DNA TGTGCCAGCAGCGTAGTCGGGGGTAACACTGAAGCTTTCTTT. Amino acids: CASSVVGGNTEAFF.

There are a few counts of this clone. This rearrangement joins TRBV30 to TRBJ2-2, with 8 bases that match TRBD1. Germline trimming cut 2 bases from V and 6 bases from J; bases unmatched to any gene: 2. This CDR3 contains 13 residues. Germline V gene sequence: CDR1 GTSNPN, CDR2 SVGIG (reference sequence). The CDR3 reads CAWSIQGAGELFF. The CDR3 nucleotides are TGTGCCTGGAGTATACAGGGGGCCGGGGAGCTGTTTTTT. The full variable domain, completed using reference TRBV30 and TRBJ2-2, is SQTIHQWPATLVQPVGSPLSLECTVEGTSNPNLYWYRQAAGRGLQLLFYSVGIGQISSEVPQNLSASRPQDRQFILSSKKLLLSDSGFYLCAWSIQGAGELFFGEGSRLTVL.